This is a list of T cell receptor beta chains from one sample in a study of shared clonotypes between healthy human individuals. Some clones are missing from TCRdb's copy, which holds only in-frame ones; the method was immunoSEQ multiplex PCR. The repertoire holds 85,000 to 100,000 clones, over 60% seen once, with roughly 50% in the top ten. Source material: memory CD8+ T cells sorted from blood. These receptors were obtained from a man aged 25 to 45 in good health. CDR3s leave out the opening cysteine and the closing phenylalanine or tryptophan.

V gene	J gene	CDR3 protein
TRBV6-6	TRBJ2-7	ASKGTGYEQY
TRBV5-1	TRBJ2-3	ASSPGDSSTDTQY
TRBV4-1	TRBJ2-3	ASSQGESPTDTQY
TRBV27	TRBJ2-7	ASSPGTGFSEQY
TRBV13	TRBJ1-1	ASGKNTEAF
TRBV21-1	TRBJ2-1	ASSSDGGTTNQF
TRBV12-5	TRBJ2-1	ASGLTLGREASYNEQF
TRBV11-2	TRBJ2-1	ASSLDRLKSSYNEQF
TRBV7-7	TRBJ2-7	ASSFGTGGLYEQY
TRBV27	TRBJ2-1	ASSSRDTAYNEQF
TRBV9	TRBJ2-7	ASSVGGDTYEQY
TRBV2	TRBJ2-1	ASSGPLLAGGASNEQF
TRBV6-6	TRBJ2-3	ASSFPGTSSDTQY
TRBV29-1	TRBJ2-3	SVDKETDTQY
TRBV19	TRBJ2-1	ASSPVTSGRPNEQF